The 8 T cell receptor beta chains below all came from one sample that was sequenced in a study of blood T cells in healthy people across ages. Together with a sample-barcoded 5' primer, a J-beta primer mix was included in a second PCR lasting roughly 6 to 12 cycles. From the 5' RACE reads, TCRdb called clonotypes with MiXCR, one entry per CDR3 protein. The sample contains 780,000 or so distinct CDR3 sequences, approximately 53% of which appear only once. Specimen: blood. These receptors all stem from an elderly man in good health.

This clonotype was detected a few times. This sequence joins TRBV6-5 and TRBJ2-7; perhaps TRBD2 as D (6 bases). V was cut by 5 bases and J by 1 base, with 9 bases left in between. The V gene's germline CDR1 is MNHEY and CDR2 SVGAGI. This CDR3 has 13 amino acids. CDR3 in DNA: TGTGCCAGCAGTGTAGCGGTATCCTACGAGCAGTACTTC. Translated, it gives CASSVAVSYEQYF.

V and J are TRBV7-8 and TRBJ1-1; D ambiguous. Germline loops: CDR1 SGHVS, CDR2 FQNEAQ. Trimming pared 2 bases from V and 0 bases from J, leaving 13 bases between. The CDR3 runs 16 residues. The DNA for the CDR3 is TGTGCCAGCAGCTTAAGAAACGGGCCTCTGAACACTGAAGCTTTCTTT. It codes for CASSLRNGPLNTEAFF.

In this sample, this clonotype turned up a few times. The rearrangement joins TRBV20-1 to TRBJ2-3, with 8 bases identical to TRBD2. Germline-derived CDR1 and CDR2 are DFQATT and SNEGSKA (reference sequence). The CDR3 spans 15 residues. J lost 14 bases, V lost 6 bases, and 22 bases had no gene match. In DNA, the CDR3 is TGCAGTGCCAGGAAGCGGGAGTTAAGCGACAGATACGCGTATTTT. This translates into CSARKRELSDRYAYF.

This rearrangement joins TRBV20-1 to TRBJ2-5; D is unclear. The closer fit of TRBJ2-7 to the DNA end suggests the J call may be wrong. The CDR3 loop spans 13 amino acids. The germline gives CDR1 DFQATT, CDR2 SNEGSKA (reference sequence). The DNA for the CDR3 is TGCAGTGCTCCCCGAAGGTCAAGCTACGAGCAGTACTTC. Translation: CSAPRRSSYEQYF.

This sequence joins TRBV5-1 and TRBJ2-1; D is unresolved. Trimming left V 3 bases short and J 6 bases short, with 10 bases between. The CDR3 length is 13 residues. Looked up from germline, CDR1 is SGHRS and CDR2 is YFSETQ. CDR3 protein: CASSSVTANEQFF. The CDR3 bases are TGCGCCAGCAGCTCCGTCACGGCCAATGAGCAGTTCTTC.

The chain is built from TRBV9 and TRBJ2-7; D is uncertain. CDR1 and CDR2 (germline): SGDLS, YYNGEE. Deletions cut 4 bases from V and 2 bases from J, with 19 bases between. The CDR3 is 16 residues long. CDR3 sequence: CASSPRQGTPPYEQYF. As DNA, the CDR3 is TGTGCCAGCAGCCCCCGACAAGGCACCCCGCCCTACGAGCAGTACTTC.

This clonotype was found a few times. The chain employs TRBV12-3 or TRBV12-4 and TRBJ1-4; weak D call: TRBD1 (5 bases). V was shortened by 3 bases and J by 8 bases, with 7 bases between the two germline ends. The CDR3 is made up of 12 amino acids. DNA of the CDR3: TGTGCCAGCAGTTTTTGGGGGGAAAAACTGTTTTTT. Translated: CASSFWGEKLFF.

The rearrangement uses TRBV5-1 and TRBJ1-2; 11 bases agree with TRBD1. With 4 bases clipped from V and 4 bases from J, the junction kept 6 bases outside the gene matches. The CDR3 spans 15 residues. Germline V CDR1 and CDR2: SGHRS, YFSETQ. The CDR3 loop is CASSPGDRGTYGYTF. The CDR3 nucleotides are TGCGCCAGCAGCCCAGGGGACAGGGGGACCTATGGCTACACCTTC.